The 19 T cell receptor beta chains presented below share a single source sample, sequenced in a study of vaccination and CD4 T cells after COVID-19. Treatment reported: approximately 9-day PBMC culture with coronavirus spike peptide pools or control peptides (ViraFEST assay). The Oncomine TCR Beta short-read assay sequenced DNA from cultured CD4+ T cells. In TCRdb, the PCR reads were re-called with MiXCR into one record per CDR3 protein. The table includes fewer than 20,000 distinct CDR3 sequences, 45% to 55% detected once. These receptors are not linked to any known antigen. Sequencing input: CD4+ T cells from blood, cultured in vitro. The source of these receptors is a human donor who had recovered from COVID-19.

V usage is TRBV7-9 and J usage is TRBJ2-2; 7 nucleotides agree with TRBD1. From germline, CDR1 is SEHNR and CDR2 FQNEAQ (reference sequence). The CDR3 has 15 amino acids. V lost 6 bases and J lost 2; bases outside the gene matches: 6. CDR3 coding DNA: TGTGCCAGCAGACTGACAGGGAGAAACACCGGGGAGCTGTTTTTT. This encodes CASRLTGRNTGELFF.

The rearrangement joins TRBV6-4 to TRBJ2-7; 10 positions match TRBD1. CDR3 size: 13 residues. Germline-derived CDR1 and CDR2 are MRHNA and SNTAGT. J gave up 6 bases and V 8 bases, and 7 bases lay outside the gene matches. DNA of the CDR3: TGTGCCAGCGCCCGGGACAGGGGTTTCGAGCAGTACTTC. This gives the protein CASARDRGFEQYF.

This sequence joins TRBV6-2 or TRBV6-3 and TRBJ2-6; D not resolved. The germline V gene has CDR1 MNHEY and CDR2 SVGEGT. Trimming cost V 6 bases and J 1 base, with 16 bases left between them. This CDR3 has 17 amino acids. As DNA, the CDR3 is TGTGCCAGCAGCCCCTTGGGAATAGGATCTGGGGCCAACGTCCTGACTTTC. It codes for CASSPLGIGSGANVLTF.

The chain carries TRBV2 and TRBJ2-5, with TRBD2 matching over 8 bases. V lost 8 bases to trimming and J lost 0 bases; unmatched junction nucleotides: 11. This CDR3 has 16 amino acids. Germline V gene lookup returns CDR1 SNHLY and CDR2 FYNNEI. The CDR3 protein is CASSPGTRPHQETQYF. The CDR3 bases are TGTGCCAGCTCCCCCGGGACTAGACCGCACCAAGAGACCCAGTACTTC.

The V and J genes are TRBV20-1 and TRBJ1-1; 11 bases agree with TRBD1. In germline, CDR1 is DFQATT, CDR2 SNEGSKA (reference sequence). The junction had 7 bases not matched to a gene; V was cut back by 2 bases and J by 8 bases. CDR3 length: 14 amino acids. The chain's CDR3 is CSARPGQGVGEAFF. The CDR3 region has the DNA TGCAGTGCTAGACCGGGACAGGGGGTCGGGGAAGCTTTCTTT.

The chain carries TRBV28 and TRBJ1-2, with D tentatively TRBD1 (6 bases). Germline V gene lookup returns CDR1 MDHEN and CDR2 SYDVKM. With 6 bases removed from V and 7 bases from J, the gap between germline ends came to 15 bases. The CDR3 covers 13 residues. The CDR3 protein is CASRTGIGFGYTF. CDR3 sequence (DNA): TGTGCCAGCAGAACAGGGATTGGGTTTGGCTACACCTTC.

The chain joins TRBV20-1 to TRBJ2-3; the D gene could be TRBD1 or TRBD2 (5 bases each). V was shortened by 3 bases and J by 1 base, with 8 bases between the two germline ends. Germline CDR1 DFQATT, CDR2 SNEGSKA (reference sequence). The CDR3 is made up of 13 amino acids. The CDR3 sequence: CSARGRGTDTQYF. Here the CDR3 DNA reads TGCAGTGCTAGGGGGCGGGGCACAGATACGCAGTATTTT.

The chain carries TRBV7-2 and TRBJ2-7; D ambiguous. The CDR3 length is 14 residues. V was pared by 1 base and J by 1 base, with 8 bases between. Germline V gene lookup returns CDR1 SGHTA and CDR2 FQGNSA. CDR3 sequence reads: CASSLGIGSYEQYF. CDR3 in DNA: TGTGCCAGCAGCTTAGGAATAGGGTCCTACGAGCAGTACTTC.

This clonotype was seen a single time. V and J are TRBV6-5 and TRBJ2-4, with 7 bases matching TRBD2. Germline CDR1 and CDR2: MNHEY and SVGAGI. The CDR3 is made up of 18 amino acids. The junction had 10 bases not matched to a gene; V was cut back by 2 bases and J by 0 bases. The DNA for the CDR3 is TGTGCCAGCAGTTACGGGAGGGCGGCGACCCTAGCCAAAAACATTCAGTACTTC. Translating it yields CASSYGRAATLAKNIQYF.

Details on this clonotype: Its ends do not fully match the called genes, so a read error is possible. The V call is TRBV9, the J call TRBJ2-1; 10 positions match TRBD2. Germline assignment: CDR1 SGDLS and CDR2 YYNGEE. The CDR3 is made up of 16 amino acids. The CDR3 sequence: CAGSALAGVTVNEQFF. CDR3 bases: TGTGCCGGCAGCGCCCTAGCGGGAGTAACGGTAAATGAGCAGTTCTTC.

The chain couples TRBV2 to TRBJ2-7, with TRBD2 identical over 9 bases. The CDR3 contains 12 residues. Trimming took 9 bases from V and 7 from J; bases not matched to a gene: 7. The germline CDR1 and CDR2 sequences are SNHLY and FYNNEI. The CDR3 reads CARSSLAGEQYF. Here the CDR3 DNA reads TGTGCCAGGTCGTCCCTAGCGGGGGAGCAGTACTTC.

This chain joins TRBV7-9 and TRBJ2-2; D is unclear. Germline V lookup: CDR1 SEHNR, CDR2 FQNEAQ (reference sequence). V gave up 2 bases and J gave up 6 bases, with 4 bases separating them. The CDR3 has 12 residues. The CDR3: CASSLSAGELFF. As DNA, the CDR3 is TGTGCCAGCAGCTTAAGCGCCGGGGAGCTGTTTTTT.

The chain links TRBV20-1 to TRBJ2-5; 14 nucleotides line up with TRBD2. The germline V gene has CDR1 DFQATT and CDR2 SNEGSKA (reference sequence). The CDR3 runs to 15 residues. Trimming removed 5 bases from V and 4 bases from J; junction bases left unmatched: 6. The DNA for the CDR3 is TGCAGTGCTCTGACTAGCGGGGGGGCGCTAGAGACCCAGTACTTC. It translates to CSALTSGGALETQYF.

CDR3 coding DNA: TGTGCCAGCAGCCTTAGTGTGAACCGGGCCGGGGAGCTGTTTTTT. Translating gives CASSLSVNRAGELFF. V gene TRBV7-8 combines with J gene TRBJ2-2; D unclear. Trimming left V 5 bases short and J 6 bases short, with 16 bases between. CDR3 length: 15 amino acids. CDR1 and CDR2 (germline): SGHVS, FQNEAQ.

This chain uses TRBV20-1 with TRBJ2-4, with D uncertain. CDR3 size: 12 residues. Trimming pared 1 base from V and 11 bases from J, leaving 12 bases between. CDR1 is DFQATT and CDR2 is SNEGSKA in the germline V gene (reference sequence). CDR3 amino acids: CSARARPGLQYF. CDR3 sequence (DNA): TGCAGTGCTAGAGCTCGCCCGGGCCTTCAGTACTTC.

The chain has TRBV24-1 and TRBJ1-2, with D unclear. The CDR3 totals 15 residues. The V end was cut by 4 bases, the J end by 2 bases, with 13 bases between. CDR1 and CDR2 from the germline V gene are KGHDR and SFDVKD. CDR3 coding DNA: TGTGCCACCAGTGACCCGCGGCCTGGGAACTATGGCTACACCTTC. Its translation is CATSDPRPGNYGYTF.

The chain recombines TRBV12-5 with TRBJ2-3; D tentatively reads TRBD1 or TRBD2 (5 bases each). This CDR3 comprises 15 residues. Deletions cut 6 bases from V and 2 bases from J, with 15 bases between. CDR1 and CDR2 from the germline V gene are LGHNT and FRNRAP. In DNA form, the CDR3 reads TGTGCTAGTGGCCTAGGGGACGGATACACAGATACGCAGTATTTT. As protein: CASGLGDGYTDTQYF.

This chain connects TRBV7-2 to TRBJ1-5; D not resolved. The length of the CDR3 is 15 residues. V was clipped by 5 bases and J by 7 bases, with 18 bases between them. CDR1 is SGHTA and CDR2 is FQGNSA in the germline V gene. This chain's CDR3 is CASSQVSGSEQPQHF. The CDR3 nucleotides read TGTGCCAGCAGCCAAGTATCCGGGTCGGAGCAGCCCCAGCATTTT. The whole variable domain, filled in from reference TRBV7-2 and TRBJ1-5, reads GAGVSQSPSNKVTEKGKDVELRCDPISGHTALYWYRQSLGQGLEFLIYFQGNSAPDKSGLPSDRFSAERTGGSVSTLTIQRTQQEDSAVYLCASSQVSGSEQPQHFGDGTRLSIL.

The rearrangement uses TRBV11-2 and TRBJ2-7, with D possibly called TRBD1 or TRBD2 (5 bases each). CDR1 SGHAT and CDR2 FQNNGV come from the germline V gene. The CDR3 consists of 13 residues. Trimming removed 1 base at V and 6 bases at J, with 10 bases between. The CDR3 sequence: CASSLGAGTEQYF. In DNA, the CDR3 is TGTGCCAGCAGCTTAGGTGCAGGGACCGAGCAGTACTTC.